The 29 T cell receptor beta chains given below trace back to one sample, sequenced in a study of vaccination effects on CD4 cells after COVID-19. The method was immunoSEQ multiplex PCR; TCRdb's version includes in-frame clones alone and lacks a portion of them. The repertoire holds around 75,000 clones, with over 60% as singletons. Antigen specificity for these receptors is unknown. ViraFEST assay sequencing came after antigen-specific CD4+ T cells were expanded with viral peptide pools. Scientists isolated CD4+ T cells after an approximately 10-day culture period ended. A PCR test confirmed that the person had SARS-CoV-2 infection between March and December 2020. The source was CD4+ T cells from PBMCs cultured with HIV peptides, collected before COVID-19 vaccination. The sample's subset: HIV-1 Nef peptide pool negative control/reference culture. The origin of the receptors is a human donor who had a prior SARS-CoV-2 infection.

This clone was counted once. This rearrangement joins TRBV2 to TRBJ2-7, with D possibly TRBD1 on 6 matching bases. The CDR3 is 14 amino acids. V was trimmed by 10 bases and J by 1 base, leaving 17 bases between them. Germline CDR1 is SNHLY and CDR2 is FYNNEI. The CDR3 loop is CATKGQQFSYEQYF. The CDR3 DNA is TGTGCCACCAAAGGACAGCAATTTTCCTACGAGCAGTACTTC.

This clone was detected only a few times. This sequence joins TRBV11-2 and TRBJ2-5, with a tentative D call TRBD1 (6 bases). Deletions cut 1 base from V and 5 bases from J, with 11 bases between. This CDR3 contains 14 residues. Germline CDR1 and CDR2: SGHAT and FQNNGV. The CDR3 sequence: CASSLGGPRETQYF. CDR3 coding DNA: TGTGCCAGCAGCTTAGGGGGGCCGCGGGAGACCCAGTACTTC.

The chain links TRBV11-2 to TRBJ1-1, with 7 nucleotides matching TRBD1. The CDR3 is 15 amino acids. V lost 1 base to trimming and J lost 1 base; unmatched junction nucleotides: 3. Germline CDR1 reads SGHAT; CDR2 reads FQNNGV. The CDR3 spells CASSLVPGGNTEAFF. The CDR3 bases are TGTGCCAGCAGCTTAGTTCCAGGGGGGAACACTGAAGCTTTCTTT.

This clone has a handful of counts. This chain connects TRBV2 to TRBJ1-3; D ambiguous. V gave up 6 bases and J gave up 0 bases, with 6 bases separating them. The CDR3 is made up of 13 amino acids. The germline gives CDR1 SNHLY, CDR2 FYNNEI. CDR3 DNA sequence: TGTGCCAGCAGGCTTAGCTCTGGAAACACCATATATTTT. It translates to CASRLSSGNTIYF.

This sequence joins TRBV6-5 and TRBJ1-4; D unclear. The ends were cut back, 7 bases at V and 6 bases at J, with 15 bases in the middle. CDR1 and CDR2 from the germline V gene are MNHEY and SVGAGI. The CDR3 consists of 14 residues. CDR3 sequence reads: CASNILGKDEKLFF. Here the CDR3 DNA reads TGTGCCAGCAATATCCTGGGAAAGGATGAAAAACTGTTTTTT.

V and J are TRBV24-1 and TRBJ2-1, with TRBD2 identical over 8 bases. The CDR3 contains 19 residues. Germline trimming cut 9 bases from V and 4 bases from J; bases unmatched to any gene: 22. CDR1 and CDR2 (germline): KGHDR, SFDVKD. The chain's CDR3 is CATRVPTSLPSGPYNEQFF. In nucleotides, the CDR3 is TGTGCCACCCGGGTCCCCACCAGTCTTCCTAGCGGGCCTTACAATGAGCAGTTCTTC.

The chain employs TRBV24-1 and TRBJ2-2; 7 bases match TRBD2. Germline loops: CDR1 KGHDR, CDR2 SFDVKD. The J segment lost 1 base and the V segment lost 4 bases, leaving 2 bases of the junction unmatched. The CDR3 runs to 15 residues. The DNA of the CDR3 is TGTGCCACCAGTGAGGCTAGCGGGAACACCGGGGAGCTGTTTTTT. Translating it yields CATSEASGNTGELFF.

The J gene is TRBJ2-1, the V gene TRBV2; D unresolved. The CDR3 covers 14 residues. Germline V gene data show CDR1 as SNHLY and CDR2 as FYNNEI. With 9 bases removed from V and 2 bases from J, the gap between germline ends came to 14 bases. CDR3 loop: CARSIAGTYNEQFF. DNA for the CDR3: TGTGCCAGGTCAATAGCTGGAACCTACAATGAGCAGTTCTTC.

The chain employs TRBV29-1 and TRBJ1-3; TRBD1 matches 7 bases. The V gene's germline CDR1 is SQVTM and CDR2 ANQGSEA. The J segment lost 2 bases and the V segment lost 5 bases, leaving 3 bases of the junction unmatched. This CDR3 is built from 13 residues. CDR3: CSVRQGTGNTIYF. The CDR3 DNA follows: TGCAGCGTTCGACAGGGAACTGGAAACACCATATATTTT.

J is TRBJ1-1 and V is TRBV3-1 (or the pseudogene TRBV3-2); TRBD1 is a possible D gene (5 bases). Germline CDR1 and CDR2: LGHDT and YNNKEL (reference sequence). V lost 4 bases, J lost 7 bases, and 13 bases lay in between. The CDR3 sequence is 13 residues long. CDR3 in amino acids: CASSPWGLNEAFF. CDR3 DNA sequence: TGTGCCAGCAGCCCCTGGGGACTCAATGAAGCTTTCTTT.

The chain is built from TRBV30 and TRBJ2-2, with D hard to call. The CDR3 runs to 13 residues. The ends were cut back, 0 bases at V and 5 bases at J, with 7 bases in the middle. CDR1 GTSNPN and CDR2 SVGIG come from the germline V gene (reference sequence). CDR3 coding DNA: TGTGCCTGGAGTGTAGCCGAAACCGGGGAGCTGTTTTTT. Amino acid sequence: CAWSVAETGELFF.

The chain combines TRBV19 with TRBJ1-5, with D maybe TRBD1 (5 bases). The germline V gene encodes CDR1 LNHDA and CDR2 SQIVND (reference sequence). The V and J ends lost 4 bases and 0 bases respectively, with 22 bases between them. CDR3 length equals 19 residues. This chain's CDR3 is CASSTRTGRDYYSNQPQHF. The CDR3 DNA is TGTGCCAGTAGTACGCGCACGGGACGGGACTATTATAGCAATCAGCCCCAGCATTTT.

The chain couples TRBV4-2 to TRBJ2-3; D remains unclear. This CDR3 is 12 amino acids long. V was trimmed by 1 base and J by 7 bases, leaving 6 bases between them. CDR1 LGHNA and CDR2 YNFKEQ come from the germline V gene. CDR3 in DNA: TGTGCCAGCAGCCAAGGCATCAATACGCAGTATTTT. It translates to CASSQGINTQYF.

The chain has TRBV30 and TRBJ2-1, with D maybe TRBD2 (6 bases). Trimming took 4 bases from V and 3 from J, leaving 10 bases between them. The CDR3 is 13 residues long. CDR1 GTSNPN and CDR2 SVGIG come from the germline V gene (reference sequence). CDR3 nucleotide sequence: TGTGCCTGGAACCCGGGACTCTACAATGAGCAGTTCTTC. As protein: CAWNPGLYNEQFF.

The chain employs TRBV11-2 and TRBJ2-7; 9 bases fit TRBD2. Germline CDR1 and CDR2: SGHAT and FQNNGV. The CDR3 has 14 residues. The CDR3 region has the DNA TGTGCATCGGGGGAGGCGGGAGGGGCCTACGAGCAGTACTTC. It codes for CASGEAGGAYEQYF.

The sample holds a few counts of this clone. The gene calls are TRBV7-2 and TRBJ1-5, with 7 positions matching TRBD1. V shed 5 bases, J shed 8 bases, and the junction held 12 bases outside the gene matches. Germline lookup yields CDR1 SGHTA and CDR2 FQGNSA. The CDR3 is 15 residues long. CDR3 amino acids: CASSPTRQGGEPQHF. In DNA, the CDR3 is TGTGCCAGCAGCCCAACTCGTCAGGGGGGAGAGCCCCAGCATTTT.

This clone was observed a few times. The chain uses TRBV19 and TRBJ1-5; D gene uncertain. Germline loops: CDR1 LNHDA, CDR2 SQIVND (reference sequence). The CDR3 sequence is 16 residues long. The ends were cut back, 7 bases at V and 5 bases at J, with 21 bases in the middle. CDR3 sequence (DNA): TGTGCCAGTACTATCAGGAGCGCGGACGGGTATCAGCCCCAGCATTTT. Residues: CASTIRSADGYQPQHF. Looking up the rest from reference TRBV19 and TRBJ1-5 gives the full variable domain: DGGITQSPKYLFRKEGQNVTLSCEQNLNHDAMYWYRQDPGQGLRLIYYSQIVNDFQKGDIAEGYSVSREKKESFPLTVTSAQKNPTAFYLCASTIRSADGYQPQHFGDGTRLSIL.

The gene calls are TRBV6-5 and TRBJ1-1; TRBD1 might be the D (5 bases). Trimming took off 0 bases at V and 6 bases at J, with 17 bases between the two ends. Germline values: CDR1 MNHEY, CDR2 SVGAGI. The CDR3 has 16 amino acids. This CDR3 is CASSYSKGPKGAEAFF. The CDR3 nucleotides read TGTGCCAGCAGTTACTCCAAGGGACCGAAAGGCGCTGAAGCTTTCTTT.

V is TRBV5-1 and J is TRBJ2-7; 7 nucleotides align to TRBD2. The V segment lost 5 bases and the J segment 1 base; nucleotides outside the gene matches: 9. This CDR3 comprises 15 residues. Germline V gives CDR1 SGHRS, CDR2 YFSETQ. The CDR3 DNA sequence: TGCGCCAGCAGACCGATTCCTAGCGGATCCTACGAGCAGTACTTC. This encodes CASRPIPSGSYEQYF.

This chain connects TRBV18 to TRBJ1-1; 10 positions match TRBD1. This CDR3 comprises 13 residues. Germline lookup yields CDR1 KGHSH and CDR2 LQKENI. Germline trimming cut 3 bases from V and 6 bases from J; bases unmatched to any gene: 1. The CDR3: CASSPDRGAEAFF. Written as DNA, the CDR3 is TGTGCCAGCTCACCGGACAGGGGGGCTGAAGCTTTCTTT.

CDR3 region: CASSQTQGKETQYF. The CDR3 nucleotides read TGTGCCAGCAGCCAAACCCAGGGGAAGGAGACCCAGTACTTC. The rearrangement links TRBV16 to TRBJ2-5, with D tentatively TRBD1 (6 bases). The V gene's germline CDR1 is KGHSY and CDR2 FQNENV. The length of the CDR3 is 14 residues. Trimming left V 2 bases short and J 5 bases short, with 12 bases between.

The V call is TRBV27, the J call TRBJ1-2, with 9 bases fitting TRBD1. V lost 5 bases to trimming and J lost 5 bases; unmatched junction nucleotides: 9. Germline lookup yields CDR1 MNHEY and CDR2 SMNVEV (reference sequence). This CDR3 is built from 15 residues. The CDR3 loop is CASSRYRGPTYGYTF. DNA of the CDR3: TGTGCCAGCAGTAGATACAGGGGGCCTACTTATGGCTACACCTTC.

V and J are TRBV9 and TRBJ1-3, with D maybe TRBD1 (5 bases). The CDR3 extends over 17 amino acids. V lost 3 bases and J 0 bases, leaving 16 bases between the germline ends. Germline values: CDR1 SGDLS, CDR2 YYNGEE. DNA of the CDR3: TGTGCCAGCAGCGCAGCTGGGGGGGTTCGCTCTGGAAACACCATATATTTT. Amino acids: CASSAAGGVRSGNTIYF. The entire variable domain, with the rest obtained from reference TRBV9 and TRBJ1-3, is as follows: DSGVTQTPKHLITATGQRVTLRCSPRSGDLSVYWYQQSLDQGLQFLIQYYNGEERAKGNILERFSAQQFPDLHSELNLSSLELGDSALYFCASSAAGGVRSGNTIYFGEGSWLTVV.

For the CDR3, the DNA is TGCGCCAGCAGCCAAGGCCGGGGGAACTCAGATACGCAGTATTTT. Translation gives CASSQGRGNSDTQYF. The chain is built from TRBV4-1 and TRBJ2-3; D is perhaps TRBD2 (6 bases). V lost 1 base and J 4 bases, leaving 12 bases between the germline ends. The CDR3 extends over 15 amino acids. Germline assignment: CDR1 MGHRA and CDR2 YSYEKL.

This clone has a handful of counts. The genes are TRBV24-1 and TRBJ2-3, with 10 positions matching TRBD1. With 3 bases clipped from V and 4 bases from J, the junction kept 3 bases outside the gene matches. The CDR3 runs to 15 residues. Germline values: CDR1 KGHDR, CDR2 SFDVKD. CDR3 residues: CATSDETGGADTQYF. CDR3 DNA: TGTGCCACCAGTGATGAGACAGGGGGCGCAGATACGCAGTATTTT.

This chain links TRBV27 with TRBJ2-2; possible D gene TRBD2, 6 bases. From germline, CDR1 is MNHEY and CDR2 SMNVEV (reference sequence). Trimming took 0 bases from V and 6 from J, leaving 11 bases between them. The CDR3 has 15 residues. The CDR3 nucleotides are TGTGCCAGCAGTTTATCTGGCGGGGACCCCGGGGAGCTGTTTTTT. Amino acid sequence: CASSLSGGDPGELFF.

CDR3 protein: CASSFITEAFF. The CDR3 nucleotides read TGTGCCAGCAGTTTTATCACTGAAGCTTTCTTT. The chain employs TRBV6-6 and TRBJ1-1, with D uncertain. V was clipped by 4 bases and J by 4 bases, with 4 bases between them. CDR1 and CDR2 (germline): MNHNY, SVGAGI (reference sequence). This CDR3 has 11 residues.

The chain uses TRBV13 and TRBJ1-4, with 7 positions matching TRBD1. V was clipped by 5 bases and J by 14 bases; unmatched bases: 11. This CDR3 has 13 amino acids. Germline lookup yields CDR1 PRHDT and CDR2 FYEKMQ (reference sequence). DNA for the CDR3: TGTGCCAGCAGCGCACAGGGGACCGGGACGCTGTTTTTT. Translating it yields CASSAQGTGTLFF.

This clone was recorded a few times. The V call is TRBV7-2, the J call TRBJ2-7; 7 bases agree with TRBD1. Germline values: CDR1 SGHTA, CDR2 FQGNSA. The CDR3 has 13 residues. The V and J ends lost 4 bases and 5 bases, in that order; junction bases with no gene match: 5. The CDR3 DNA is TGTGCCAGCAGCTCCGACAGGGTTAACGAGCAGTACTTC. Its translation is CASSSDRVNEQYF. Supplemented by reference TRBV7-2 and TRBJ2-7, the full variable domain reads GAGVSQSPSNKVTEKGKDVELRCDPISGHTALYWYRQSLGQGLEFLIYFQGNSAPDKSGLPSDRFSAERTGGSVSTLTIQRTQQEDSAVYLCASSSDRVNEQYFGPGTRLTVT.